This T cell receptor (beta chain) was profiled in a study of shared clonotypes between healthy human individuals. Background on the study: In total, the donors were two women and a few men aged 18 to 49.

Sequenced by immunoSEQ multiplex PCR; TCRdb stores in-frame clones only, minus some. The data contain approximately 2.3 million clones, about 92% of them singletons. CD4+ cells yielded CD45RA+ naive and CD45RA-negative memory subsets. A remark on this clone: Its antigen is currently unknown.

Study results and limitations: A reduction in generation probabilities was seen for non-shared clonotypes relative to those shared by all four donors. What limited the represented genetic and exposure-history diversity was the small number of donors.

The germline V gene has CDR1 ENHRY and CDR2 SYGVKD. The V and J ends lost 6 bases and 2 bases respectively, with 20 bases between them. The CDR3 sequence is 17 residues long. V usage is TRBV10-3 and J usage is TRBJ2-1; D is perhaps TRBD2 (6 bases). The specimen sequenced was naive CD4+ T cells from PBMCs. Stated subset: CD45RA+ positively selected. The sequence came from a man aged 18 to 29 in good health. Some clones in this sample may be carry-over from other donors' samples. CDR3 sequence (DNA): TGTGCCATCAGAGGGTCCGTGAGTCGCGGGGCCTACAATGAGCAGTTCTTC. As protein: CAIRGSVSRGAYNEQFF.